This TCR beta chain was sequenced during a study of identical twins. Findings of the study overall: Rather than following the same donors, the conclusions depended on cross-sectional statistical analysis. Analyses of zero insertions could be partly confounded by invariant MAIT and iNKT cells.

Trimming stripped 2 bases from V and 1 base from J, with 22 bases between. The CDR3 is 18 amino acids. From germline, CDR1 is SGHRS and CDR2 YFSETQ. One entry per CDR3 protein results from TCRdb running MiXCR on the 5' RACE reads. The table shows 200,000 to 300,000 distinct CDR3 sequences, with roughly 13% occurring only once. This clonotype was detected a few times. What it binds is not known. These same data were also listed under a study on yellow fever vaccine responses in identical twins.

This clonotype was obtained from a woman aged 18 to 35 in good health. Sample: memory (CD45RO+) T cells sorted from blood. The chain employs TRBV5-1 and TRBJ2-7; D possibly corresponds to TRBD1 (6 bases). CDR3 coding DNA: TGCGCCAGCAGCTTAACCACCTCCGCAGGGGTCGGATCCTACGAGCAGTACTTC. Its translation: CASSLTTSAGVGSYEQYF.